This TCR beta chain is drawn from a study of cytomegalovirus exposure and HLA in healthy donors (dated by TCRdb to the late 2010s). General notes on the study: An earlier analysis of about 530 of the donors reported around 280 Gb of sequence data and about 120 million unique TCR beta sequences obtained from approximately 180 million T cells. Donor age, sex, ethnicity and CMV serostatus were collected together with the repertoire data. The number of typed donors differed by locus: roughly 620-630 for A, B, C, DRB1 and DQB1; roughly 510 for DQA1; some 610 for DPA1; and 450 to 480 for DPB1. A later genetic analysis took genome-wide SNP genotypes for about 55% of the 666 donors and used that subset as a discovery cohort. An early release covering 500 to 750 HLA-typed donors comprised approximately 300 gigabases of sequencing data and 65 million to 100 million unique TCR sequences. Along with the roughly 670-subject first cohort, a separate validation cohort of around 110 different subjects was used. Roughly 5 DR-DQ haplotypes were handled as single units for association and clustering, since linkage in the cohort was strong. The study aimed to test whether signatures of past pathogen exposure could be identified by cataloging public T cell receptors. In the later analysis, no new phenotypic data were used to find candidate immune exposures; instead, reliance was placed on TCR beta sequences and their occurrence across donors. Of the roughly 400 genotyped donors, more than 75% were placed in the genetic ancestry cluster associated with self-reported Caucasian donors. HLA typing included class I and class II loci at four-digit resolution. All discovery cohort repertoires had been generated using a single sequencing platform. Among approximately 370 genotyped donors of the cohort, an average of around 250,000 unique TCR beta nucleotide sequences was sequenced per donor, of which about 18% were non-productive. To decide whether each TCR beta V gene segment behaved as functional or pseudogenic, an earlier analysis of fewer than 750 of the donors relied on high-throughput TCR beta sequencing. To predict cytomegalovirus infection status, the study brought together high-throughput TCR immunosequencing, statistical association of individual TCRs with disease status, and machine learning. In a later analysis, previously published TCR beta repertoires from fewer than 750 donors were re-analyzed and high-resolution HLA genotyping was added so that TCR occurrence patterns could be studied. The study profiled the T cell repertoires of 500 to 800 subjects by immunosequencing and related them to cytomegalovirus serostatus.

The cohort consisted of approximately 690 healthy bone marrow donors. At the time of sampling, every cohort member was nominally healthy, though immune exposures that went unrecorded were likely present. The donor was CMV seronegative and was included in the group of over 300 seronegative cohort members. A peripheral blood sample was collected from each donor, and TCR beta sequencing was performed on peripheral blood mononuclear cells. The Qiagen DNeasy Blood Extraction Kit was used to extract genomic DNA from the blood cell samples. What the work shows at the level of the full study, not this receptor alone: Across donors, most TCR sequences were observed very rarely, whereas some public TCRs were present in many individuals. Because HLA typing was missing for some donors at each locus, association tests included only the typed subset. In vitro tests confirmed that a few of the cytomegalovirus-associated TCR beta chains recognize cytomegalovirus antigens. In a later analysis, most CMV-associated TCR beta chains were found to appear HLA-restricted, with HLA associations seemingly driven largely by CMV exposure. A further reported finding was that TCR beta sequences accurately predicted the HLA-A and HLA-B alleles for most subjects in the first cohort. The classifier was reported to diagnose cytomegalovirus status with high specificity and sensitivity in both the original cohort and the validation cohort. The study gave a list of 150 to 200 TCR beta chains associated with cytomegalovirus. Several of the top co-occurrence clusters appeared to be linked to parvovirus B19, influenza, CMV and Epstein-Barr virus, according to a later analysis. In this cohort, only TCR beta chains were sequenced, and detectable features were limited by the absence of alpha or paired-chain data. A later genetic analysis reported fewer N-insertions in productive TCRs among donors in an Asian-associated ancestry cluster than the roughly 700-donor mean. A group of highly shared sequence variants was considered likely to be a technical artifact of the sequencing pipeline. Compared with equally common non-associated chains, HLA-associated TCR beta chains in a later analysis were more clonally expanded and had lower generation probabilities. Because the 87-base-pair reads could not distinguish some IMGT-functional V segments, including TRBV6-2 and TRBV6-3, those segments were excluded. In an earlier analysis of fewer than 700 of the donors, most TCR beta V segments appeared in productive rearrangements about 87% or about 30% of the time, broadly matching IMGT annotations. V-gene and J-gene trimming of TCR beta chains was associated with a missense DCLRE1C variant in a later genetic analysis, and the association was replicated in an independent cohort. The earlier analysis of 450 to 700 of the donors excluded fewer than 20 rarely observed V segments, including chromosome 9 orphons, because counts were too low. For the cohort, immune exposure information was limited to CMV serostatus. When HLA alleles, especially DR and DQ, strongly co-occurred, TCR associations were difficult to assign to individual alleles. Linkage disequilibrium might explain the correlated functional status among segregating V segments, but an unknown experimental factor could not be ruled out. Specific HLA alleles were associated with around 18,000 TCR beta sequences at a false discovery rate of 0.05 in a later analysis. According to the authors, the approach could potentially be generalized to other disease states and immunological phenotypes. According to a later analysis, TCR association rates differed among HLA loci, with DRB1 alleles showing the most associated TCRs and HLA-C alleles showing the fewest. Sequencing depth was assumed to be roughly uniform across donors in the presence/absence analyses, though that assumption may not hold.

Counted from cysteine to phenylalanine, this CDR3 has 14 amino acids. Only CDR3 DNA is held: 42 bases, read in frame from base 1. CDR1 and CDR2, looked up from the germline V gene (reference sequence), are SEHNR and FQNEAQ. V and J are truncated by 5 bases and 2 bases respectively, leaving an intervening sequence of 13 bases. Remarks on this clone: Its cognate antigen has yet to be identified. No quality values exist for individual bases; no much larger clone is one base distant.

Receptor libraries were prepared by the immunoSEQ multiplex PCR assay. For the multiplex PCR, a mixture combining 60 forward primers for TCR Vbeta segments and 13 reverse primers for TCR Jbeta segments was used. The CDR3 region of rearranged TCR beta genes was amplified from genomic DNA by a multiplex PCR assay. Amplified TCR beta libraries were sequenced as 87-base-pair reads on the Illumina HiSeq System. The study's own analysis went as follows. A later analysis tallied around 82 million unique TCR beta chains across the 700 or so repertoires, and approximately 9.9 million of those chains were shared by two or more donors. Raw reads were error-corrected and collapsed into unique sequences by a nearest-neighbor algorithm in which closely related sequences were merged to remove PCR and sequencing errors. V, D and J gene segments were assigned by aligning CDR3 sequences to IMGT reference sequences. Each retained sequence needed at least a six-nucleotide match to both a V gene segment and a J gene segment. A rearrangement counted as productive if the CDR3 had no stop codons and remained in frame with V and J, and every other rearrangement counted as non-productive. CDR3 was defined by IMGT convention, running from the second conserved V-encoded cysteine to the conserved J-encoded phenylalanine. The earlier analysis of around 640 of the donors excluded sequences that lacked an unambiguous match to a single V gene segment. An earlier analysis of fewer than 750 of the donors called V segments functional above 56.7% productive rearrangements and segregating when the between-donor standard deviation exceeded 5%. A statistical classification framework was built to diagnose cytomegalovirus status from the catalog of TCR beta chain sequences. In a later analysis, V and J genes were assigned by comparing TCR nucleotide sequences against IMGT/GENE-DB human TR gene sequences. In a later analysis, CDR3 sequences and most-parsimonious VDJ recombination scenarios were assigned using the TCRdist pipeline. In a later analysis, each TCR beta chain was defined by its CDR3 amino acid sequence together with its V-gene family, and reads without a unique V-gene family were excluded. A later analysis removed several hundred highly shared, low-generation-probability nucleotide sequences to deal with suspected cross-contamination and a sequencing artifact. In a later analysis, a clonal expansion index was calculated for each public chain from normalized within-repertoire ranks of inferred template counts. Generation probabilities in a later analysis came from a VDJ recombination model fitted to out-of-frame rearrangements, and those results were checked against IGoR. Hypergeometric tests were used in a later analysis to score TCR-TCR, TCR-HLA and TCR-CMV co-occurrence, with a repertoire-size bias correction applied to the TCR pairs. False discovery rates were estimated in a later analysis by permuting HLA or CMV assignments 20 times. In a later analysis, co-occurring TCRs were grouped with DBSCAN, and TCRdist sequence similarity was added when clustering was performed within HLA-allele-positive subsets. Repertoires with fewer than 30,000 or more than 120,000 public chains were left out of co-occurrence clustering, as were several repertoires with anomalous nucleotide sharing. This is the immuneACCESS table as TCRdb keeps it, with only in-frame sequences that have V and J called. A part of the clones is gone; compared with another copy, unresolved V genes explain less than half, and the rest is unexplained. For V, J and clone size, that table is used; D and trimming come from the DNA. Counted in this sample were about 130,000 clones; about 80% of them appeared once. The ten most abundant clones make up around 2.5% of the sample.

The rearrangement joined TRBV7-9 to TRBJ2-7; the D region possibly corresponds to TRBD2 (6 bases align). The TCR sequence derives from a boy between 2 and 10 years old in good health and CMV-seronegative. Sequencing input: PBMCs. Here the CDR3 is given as CASSRGGTPYEQYF. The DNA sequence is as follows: TGTGCCAGCAGCAGGGGTGGGACTCCCTACGAGCAGTACTTC.